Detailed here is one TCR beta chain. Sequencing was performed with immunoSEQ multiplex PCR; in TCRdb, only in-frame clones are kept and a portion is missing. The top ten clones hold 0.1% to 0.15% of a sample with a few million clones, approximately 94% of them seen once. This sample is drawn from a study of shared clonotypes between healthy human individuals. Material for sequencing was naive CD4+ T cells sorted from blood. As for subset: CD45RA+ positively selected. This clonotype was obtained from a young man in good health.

CDR3 sequence (DNA): TGTGCCAGCACCCGAGGCTGGGGGGACAAAAACATTCAGTACTTC. Its protein product is CASTRGWGDKNIQYF. The chain uses TRBV28 and TRBJ2-4; possibly TRBD2 for D (6 bases). CDR1 MDHEN and CDR2 SYDVKM come from the germline V gene. Trimming took off 7 bases at V and 3 bases at J, with 16 bases between the two ends. The CDR3 runs to 15 residues.